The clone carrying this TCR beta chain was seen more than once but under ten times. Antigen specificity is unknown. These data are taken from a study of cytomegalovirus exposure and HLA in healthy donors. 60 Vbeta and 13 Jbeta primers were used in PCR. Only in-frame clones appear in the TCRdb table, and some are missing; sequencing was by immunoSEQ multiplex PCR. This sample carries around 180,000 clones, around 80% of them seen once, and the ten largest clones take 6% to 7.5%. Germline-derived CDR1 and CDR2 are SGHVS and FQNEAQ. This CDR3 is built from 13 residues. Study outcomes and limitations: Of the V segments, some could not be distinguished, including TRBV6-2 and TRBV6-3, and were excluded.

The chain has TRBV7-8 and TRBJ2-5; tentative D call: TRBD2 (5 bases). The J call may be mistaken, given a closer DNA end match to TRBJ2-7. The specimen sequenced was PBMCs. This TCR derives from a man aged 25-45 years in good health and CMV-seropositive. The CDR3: CASSFEGSYEQYF. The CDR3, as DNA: TGTGCCAGCAGCTTTGAGGGCTCCTACGAGCAGTACTTC.